This T cell receptor beta chain is from a study of vaccination and CD4 T cells after COVID-19. Study context: The stimulus for the cells was overlapping spike peptides derived from SARS-CoV-2, HCoV-NL63, HCoV-OC43 and HCoV-229E.

To note about this clonotype: Its antigen is currently unknown.

The CDR3 has 15 amino acids. V gave up 6 bases and J gave up 4 bases; unmatched junction bases: 12. Germline lookup yields CDR1 DFQATT and CDR2 SNEGSKA (reference sequence). Researchers used the Oncomine TCR Beta short-read assay to sequence DNA from cultured CD4+ T cells. TCRdb used MiXCR to reprocess the PCR reads, holding one entry per CDR3 protein. The sample comprises roughly 8,400 distinct CDR3 sequences, over 60% of which are singletons, and about 40% rests with the top ten. The treatment denotes: approximately 9-day PBMC culture with coronavirus spike peptide pools or control peptides (ViraFEST assay).

The TCR was taken from a human donor who had recovered from COVID-19. This chain links TRBV20-1 with TRBJ1-2; TRBD1 matches 9 bases. The specimen sequenced was CD4+ T cells from blood, cultured in vitro. This chain's CDR3 is CSAPTRTGDGYGYTF. The DNA for the CDR3 is TGCAGTGCCCCTACCCGGACAGGGGACGGCTATGGCTACACCTTC.